The rows below give T cell receptor beta chains drawn from one sample of a study of T-cell memory formation after mild COVID-19. Via MiXCR, TCRdb re-called the 5' RACE reads, giving one row per CDR3 protein. The table has a few hundred thousand distinct CDR3 sequences, 20% to 25% seen once. The sample comprised PBMCs or a T cell subset sorted from them (not recorded which). The source is an adult woman who had mild COVID-19 (a few samples of this study predate the infection). Cell type and time point are not known. The CDR3 runs from the conserved cysteine through the conserved F or W. The D gene is left open where the match is weak. Rows give clone size only sometimes, using once, few, many, or a class for an expanded clone.

>NA|TRBJ1-2|TRBV20-1|TRBD1
CSARKSGTGGFRGYTF
TGCAGTGCTAGAAAATCCGGGACAGGGGGCTTTCGCGGCTACACCTTC
>few|TRBJ2-1|TRBV6-2/TRBV6-3|TRBD2
CASSYSALAGGPVGEQFF
TGTGCCAGCAGTTACTCGGCTCTAGCGGGGGGGCCGGTAGGTGAGCAGTTCTTC
>few|TRBJ1-6|TRBV4-1|NA
CASSQTDNSPLHF
TGCGCCAGCAGCCAAACAGATAATTCACCCCTCCACTTT
>NA|TRBJ2-2|TRBV5-1|TRBD2
CASSLFSSGHANTGELFF
TGCGCCAGCAGCCTTTTCTCTAGCGGGCACGCGAACACCGGGGAGCTGTTTTTT
>few|TRBJ1-5|TRBV4-2|NA
CASSQDGVNQPQHF
TGTGCCAGCAGCCAAGACGGGGTAAACCAGCCCCAGCATTTT
>NA|TRBJ1-1|TRBV6-1|NA
CASSGEVNTEAFF
TGTGCCAGCAGTGGAGAGGTGAACACTGAAGCTTTCTTT
>NA|TRBJ2-7|TRBV2|NA
CASSEHWAYEQYF
TGTGCCAGCAGTGAACACTGGGCCTACGAGCAGTACTTC
>few|TRBJ2-4|TRBV6-2/TRBV6-3|NA
CASSSGLAKNIQYF
TGTGCCAGCAGTTCGGGACTAGCCAAAAACATTCAGTACTTC
>NA|TRBJ1-1|TRBV5-1|TRBD1
CASGEGQDAEAFF
TGCGCCAGCGGGGAGGGACAGGATGCTGAAGCTTTCTTT
>NA|TRBJ2-3|TRBV20-1|NA
CSVMAGSTDTQYF
TGCAGTGTGATGGCTGGATCCACAGATACGCAGTATTTT
>few|TRBJ1-1|TRBV5-1|NA
CASSLERGTAPEAFF
TGCGCCAGCAGCTTGGAGAGGGGGACGGCCCCTGAAGCTTTCTTT
>NA|TRBJ2-5|TRBV5-1|TRBD1
CASSVGQAYQETQYF
TGCGCCAGCAGCGTCGGACAGGCCTACCAAGAGACCCAGTACTTC
>few|TRBJ2-7|TRBV24-1|TRBD1
CATSDPGTGGREQYF
TGTGCCACCAGTGACCCTGGGACAGGGGGTCGCGAGCAGTACTTC
>NA|TRBJ2-7|TRBV29-1|TRBD1
CSGRTGDSYEQYF
TGCAGCGGTAGGACAGGCGACTCCTACGAGCAGTACTTC
>NA|TRBJ1-2|TRBV30|NA
CAWDTGYTF
TGTGCCTGGGATACTGGCTACACCTTC
>NA|TRBJ2-1|TRBV5-1|TRBD1
CASSDRDRGIDEQFF
TGCGCCAGCAGCGACCGGGACAGGGGGATCGATGAGCAGTTCTTC
>NA|TRBJ1-1|TRBV29-1|NA
CSVESAANTEAFF
TGCAGCGTGGAAAGCGCTGCGAACACTGAAGCTTTCTTT
>NA|TRBJ2-7|TRBV29-1|TRBD1
CSVDRGTGAPYEQYF
TGCAGCGTTGACCGAGGGACAGGGGCCCCCTACGAGCAGTACTTC
>NA|TRBJ2-7|TRBV4-1|NA
CASSFGALSYEQYF
TGCGCCAGCAGCTTCGGGGCGCTTTCCTACGAGCAGTACTTC
>few|TRBJ2-1|TRBV10-3|NA
CAISASGNGNNEQFF
TGTGCCATCAGTGCGTCGGGAAATGGGAACAATGAGCAGTTCTTC
>few|TRBJ2-1|TRBV12-3/TRBV12-4|NA
CASSLEAAGEQFF
TGTGCCAGCAGTTTAGAGGCGGCTGGTGAGCAGTTCTTC
>NA|TRBJ2-7|TRBV27|NA
CASGISGSYEQYF
TGTGCCAGCGGGATTTCGGGCTCCTACGAGCAGTACTTC
>NA|TRBJ1-6|TRBV6-4|NA
CASSDLQGSPLHF
TGTGCCAGCAGTGACCTACAGGGATCACCCCTCCACTTT
>NA|TRBJ2-2|TRBV7-2|TRBD2
CASSLWTSGSGGELFF
TGTGCCAGCAGCTTATGGACTAGCGGGAGTGGCGGGGAGCTGTTTTTT
>NA|TRBJ2-3|TRBV24-1|TRBD2
CATSGGSGDTQYF
TGTGCCACCAGTGGAGGTAGCGGGGATACGCAGTATTTT
>few|TRBJ2-1|TRBV20-1|NA
CSAPRLGADEQFF
TGCAGTGCCCCTCGGCTGGGGGCTGATGAGCAGTTCTTC
>NA|TRBJ1-1|TRBV11-3|NA
CASSRPRENTEAFF
TGTGCCAGCAGCCGCCCCCGTGAGAACACTGAAGCTTTCTTT